This TCR beta chain emerged from a study of CD8 T cells in ankylosing spondylitis. This CDR3 spans 16 amino acids. Germline-derived CDR1 and CDR2 are SGHNT and YENEEA. V dropped 3 bases and J dropped 3; count of bases not matched to a gene: 7. Details on this clonotype: The antigen remains unidentified.

Study results and limitations: Among TCR beta sequences, a motif of eight highly homologous variants appeared characteristic of ankylosing spondylitis blood. Past studies reported some motif variants in reactive arthritis synovial fluid and blood. Reportedly, matched ankylosing spondylitis synovial fluid was significantly enriched for disease-linked clones.

With molecular barcodes, quantitative 5'-RACE was used to make the TCR beta libraries. TCRdb itself ran the 5' RACE reads through MiXCR, one entry per CDR3 protein. The data contain about 240,000 distinct CDR3 sequences, 8.6% of them singletons. The sequence was obtained from a male donor with ankylosing spondylitis or in good health (not recorded which). Specimen: blood, either unsorted or a sorted T cell fraction (not recorded which). The rearrangement joins TRBV11-3 to TRBJ2-1, with 8 bases aligning to TRBD2. CDR3 region: CASSLGVAGGYNEQFF. As DNA, the CDR3 is TGTGCCAGCAGCTTGGGGGTGGCGGGAGGCTACAATGAGCAGTTCTTC.